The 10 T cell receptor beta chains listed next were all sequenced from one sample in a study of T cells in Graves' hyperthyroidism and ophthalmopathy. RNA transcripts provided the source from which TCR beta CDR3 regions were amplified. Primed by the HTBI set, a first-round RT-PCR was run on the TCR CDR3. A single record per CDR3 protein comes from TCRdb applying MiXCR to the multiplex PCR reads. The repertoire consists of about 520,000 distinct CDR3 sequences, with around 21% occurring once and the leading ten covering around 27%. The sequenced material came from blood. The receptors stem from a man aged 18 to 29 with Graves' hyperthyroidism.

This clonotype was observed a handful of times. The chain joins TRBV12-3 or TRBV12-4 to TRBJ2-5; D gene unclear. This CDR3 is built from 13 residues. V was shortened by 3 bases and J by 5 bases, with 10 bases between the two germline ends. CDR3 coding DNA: TGTGCCAGCAGTTTTGTAGCCGCGGAGACCCAGTACTTC. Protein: CASSFVAAETQYF.

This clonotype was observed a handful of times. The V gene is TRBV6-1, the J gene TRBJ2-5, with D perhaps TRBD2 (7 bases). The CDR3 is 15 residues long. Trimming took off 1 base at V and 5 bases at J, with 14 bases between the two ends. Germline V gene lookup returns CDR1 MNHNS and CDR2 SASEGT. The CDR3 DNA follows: TGTGCCAGCAGTGAAGGCGGTGGGGGGGCGGAGACCCAGTACTTC. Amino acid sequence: CASSEGGGGAETQYF.

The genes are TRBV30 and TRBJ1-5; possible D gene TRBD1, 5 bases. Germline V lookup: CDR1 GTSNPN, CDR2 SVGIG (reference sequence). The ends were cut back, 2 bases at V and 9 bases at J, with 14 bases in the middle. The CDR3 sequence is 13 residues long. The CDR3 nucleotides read TGTGCCTGGAGTCGGCAGGGTGGCCGGCCCCAGCATTTT. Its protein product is CAWSRQGGRPQHF.

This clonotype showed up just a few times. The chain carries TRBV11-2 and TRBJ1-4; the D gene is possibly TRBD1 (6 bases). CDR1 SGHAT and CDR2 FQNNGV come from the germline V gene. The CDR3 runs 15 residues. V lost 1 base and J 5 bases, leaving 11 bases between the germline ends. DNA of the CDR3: TGTGCCAGCAGCTTAGTGGGGGGCGAGAATGAAAAACTGTTTTTT. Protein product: CASSLVGGENEKLFF.

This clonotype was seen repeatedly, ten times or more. Written as DNA, the CDR3 is TGTGCCAGTAGTACCTCGGGCAGGGCCACCTTCAACTATGGCTACACCTTC. Protein sequence: CASSTSGRATFNYGYTF. This chain joins TRBV19 and TRBJ1-2; D may be TRBD1 (5 bases). The CDR3 length is 17 residues. Germline CDR1 reads LNHDA; CDR2 reads SQIVND (reference sequence). V dropped 4 bases and J dropped 2 bases, with 20 bases sitting between them.

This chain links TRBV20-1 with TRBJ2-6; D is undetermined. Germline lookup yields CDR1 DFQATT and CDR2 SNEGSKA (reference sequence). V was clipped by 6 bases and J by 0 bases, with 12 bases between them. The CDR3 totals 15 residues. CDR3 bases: TGCAGTGCCACAATAGGGAACTCTGGGGCCAACGTCCTGACTTTC. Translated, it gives CSATIGNSGANVLTF.

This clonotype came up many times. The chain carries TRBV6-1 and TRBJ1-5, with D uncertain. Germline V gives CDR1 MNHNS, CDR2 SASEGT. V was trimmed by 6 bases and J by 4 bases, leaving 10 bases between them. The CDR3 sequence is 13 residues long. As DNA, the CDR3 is TGTGCCAGCAGCCGGGCCTCAAATCAGCCCCAGCATTTT. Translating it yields CASSRASNQPQHF.

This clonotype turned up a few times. The chain's CDR3 is CSVGDIFSYEQYF. CDR3 sequence (DNA): TGCAGCGTTGGGGACATCTTCTCCTACGAGCAGTACTTC. The chain joins TRBV29-1 to TRBJ2-7, with TRBD1 as a possible D gene (6 bases). This CDR3 is built from 13 residues. Germline loops: CDR1 SQVTM, CDR2 ANQGSEA. The ends were cut back, 4 bases at V and 0 bases at J, with 10 bases in the middle.

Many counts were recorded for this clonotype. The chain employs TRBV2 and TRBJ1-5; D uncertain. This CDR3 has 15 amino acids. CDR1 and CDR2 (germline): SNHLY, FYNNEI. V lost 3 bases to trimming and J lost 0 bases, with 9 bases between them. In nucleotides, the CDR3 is TGTGCCAGCAGTGACGAGGTTTATAGCAATCAGCCCCAGCATTTT. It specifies CASSDEVYSNQPQHF.

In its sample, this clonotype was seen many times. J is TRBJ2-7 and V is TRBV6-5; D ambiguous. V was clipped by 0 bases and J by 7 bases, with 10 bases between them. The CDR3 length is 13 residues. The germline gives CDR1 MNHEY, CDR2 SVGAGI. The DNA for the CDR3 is TGTGCCAGCAGTTACTCGTCGGGTGTAGAGCAGTACTTC. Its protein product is CASSYSSGVEQYF.